Listed below are T cell receptor beta chains from one sample, sequenced in a study of cytomegalovirus exposure and HLA in healthy donors. The method was immunoSEQ multiplex PCR; TCRdb's version includes in-frame clones alone and lacks a portion of them. The table lists about 180,000 clones, about three quarters of them singletons. Sequencing was carried out using PBMCs. The receptors were sampled from a man aged 18 to 30 in good health and CMV-seronegative. Both conserved end residues are part of each CDR3. D genes are given only for firm matches. Expanded clones are given a class, and other clones once, few, many or no size at all.

clone size,J gene,D gene,V gene,CDR3 protein,CDR3 DNA
NA,TRBJ1-4,NA,TRBV4-2,CASSQKMGALINEKLFF,TGTGCCAGCAGCCAAAAAATGGGCGCGCTCATCAATGAAAAACTGTTTTTT
NA,TRBJ2-7,TRBD1,TRBV5-6,CASSQGDSGYEQYF,TGTGCCAGCAGCCAAGGGGACAGCGGCTACGAGCAGTACTTC
NA,TRBJ2-7,TRBD2,TRBV10-3,CAISPLGLVMTYEQYF,TGTGCCATCAGCCCATTGGGACTAGTCATGACCTACGAGCAGTACTTC
few,TRBJ2-7,TRBD2,TRBV5-1,CASSLAASGYEQYF,TGCGCCAGCAGCTTGGCCGCTAGCGGCTACGAGCAGTACTTC
NA,TRBJ2-1,TRBD2,TRBV12-5,CASGLASGTSGRANNEQFF,TGTGCTAGTGGTTTGGCATCCGGGACTAGCGGGAGGGCCAACAATGAGCAGTTCTTC
NA,TRBJ1-1,NA,TRBV9,CASSVSSRGEAFF,TGTGCCAGCAGCGTTAGCAGCAGGGGTGAAGCTTTCTTT
NA,TRBJ2-7,TRBD2,TRBV27,CASLGGTSYEQYF,TGTGCCAGCCTAGGGGGGACTAGCTACGAGCAGTACTTC
NA,TRBJ2-1,NA,TRBV28,CASSKGGRREQFF,TGTGCCAGCAGCAAGGGGGGGCGCAGGGAGCAGTTCTTC
NA,TRBJ1-1,NA,TRBV6-1,CASSENTGNTEAFF,TGTGCCAGCAGTGAAAATACAGGGAACACTGAAGCTTTCTTT
NA,TRBJ1-1,NA,TRBV30,CAWSTQLNTEAFF,TGTGCCTGGAGTACACAACTGAACACTGAAGCTTTCTTT